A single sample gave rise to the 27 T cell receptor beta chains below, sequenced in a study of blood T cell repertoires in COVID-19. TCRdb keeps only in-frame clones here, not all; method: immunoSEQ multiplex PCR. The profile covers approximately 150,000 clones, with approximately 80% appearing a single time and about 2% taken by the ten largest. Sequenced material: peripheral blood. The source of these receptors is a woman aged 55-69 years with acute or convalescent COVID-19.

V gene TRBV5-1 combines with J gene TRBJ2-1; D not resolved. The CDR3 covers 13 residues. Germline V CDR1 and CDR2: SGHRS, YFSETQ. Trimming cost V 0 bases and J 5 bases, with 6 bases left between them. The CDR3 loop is CASSLVLDNEQFF. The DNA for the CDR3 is TGCGCCAGCAGCTTGGTATTAGACAATGAGCAGTTCTTC.

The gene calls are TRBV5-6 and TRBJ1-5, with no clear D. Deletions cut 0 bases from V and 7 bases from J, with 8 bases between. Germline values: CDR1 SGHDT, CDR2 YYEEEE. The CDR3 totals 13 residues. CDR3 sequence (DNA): TGTGCCAGCAGCTTGGGTCAGGTGCAGCCCCAGCATTTT. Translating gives CASSLGQVQPQHF.

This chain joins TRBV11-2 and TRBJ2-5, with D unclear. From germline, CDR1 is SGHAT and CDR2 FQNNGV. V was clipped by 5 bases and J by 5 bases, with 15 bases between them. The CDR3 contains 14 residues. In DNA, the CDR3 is TGTGCCAGCAGCCCGCGGCGGTCCGGGGAGACCCAGTACTTC. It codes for CASSPRRSGETQYF.

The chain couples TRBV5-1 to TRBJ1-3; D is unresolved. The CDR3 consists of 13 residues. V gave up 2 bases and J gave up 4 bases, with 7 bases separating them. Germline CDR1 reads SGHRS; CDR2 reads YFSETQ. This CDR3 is CASSLAGGNTIYF. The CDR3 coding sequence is TGCGCCAGCAGCTTAGCAGGCGGAAACACCATATATTTT.

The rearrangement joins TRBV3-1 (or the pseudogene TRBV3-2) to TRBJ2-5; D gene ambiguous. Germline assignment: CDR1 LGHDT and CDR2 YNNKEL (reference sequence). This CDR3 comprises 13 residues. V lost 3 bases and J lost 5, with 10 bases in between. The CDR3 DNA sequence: TGTGCCAGCAGCCAGTCGCTGAGCGAGACCCAGTACTTC. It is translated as CASSQSLSETQYF.

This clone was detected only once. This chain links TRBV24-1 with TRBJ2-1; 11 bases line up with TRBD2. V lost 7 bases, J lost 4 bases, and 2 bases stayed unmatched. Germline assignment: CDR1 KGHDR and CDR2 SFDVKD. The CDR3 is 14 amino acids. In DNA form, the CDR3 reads TGTGCCACCAGGGGGACTAGCGGTTACAATGAGCAGTTCTTC. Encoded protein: CATRGTSGYNEQFF.

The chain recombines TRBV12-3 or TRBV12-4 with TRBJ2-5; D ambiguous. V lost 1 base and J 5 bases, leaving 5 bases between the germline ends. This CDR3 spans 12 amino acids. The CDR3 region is CASSLGRETQYF. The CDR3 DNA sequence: TGTGCCAGCAGTTTAGGGCGGGAGACCCAGTACTTC.

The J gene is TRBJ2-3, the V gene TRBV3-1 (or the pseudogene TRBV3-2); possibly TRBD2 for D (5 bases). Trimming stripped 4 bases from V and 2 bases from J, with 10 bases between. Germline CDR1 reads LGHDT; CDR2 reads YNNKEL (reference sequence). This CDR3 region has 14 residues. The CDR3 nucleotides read TGTGCCAGCAGCCTATCGGGAACCACAGATACGCAGTATTTT. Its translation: CASSLSGTTDTQYF.

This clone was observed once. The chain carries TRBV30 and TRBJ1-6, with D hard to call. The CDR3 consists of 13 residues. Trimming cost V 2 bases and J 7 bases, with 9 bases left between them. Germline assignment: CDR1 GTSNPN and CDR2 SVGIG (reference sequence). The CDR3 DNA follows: TGTGCCTGGAGTTTACGCGAGAATTCACCCCTCCACTTT. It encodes CAWSLRENSPLHF.

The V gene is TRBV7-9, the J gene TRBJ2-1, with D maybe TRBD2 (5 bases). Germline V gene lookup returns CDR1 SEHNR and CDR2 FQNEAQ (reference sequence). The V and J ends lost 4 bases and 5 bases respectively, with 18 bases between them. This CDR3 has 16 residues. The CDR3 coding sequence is TGTGCCAGCAGCTCCTCGGGGTTTTCGACACACAATGAGCAGTTCTTC. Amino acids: CASSSSGFSTHNEQFF.

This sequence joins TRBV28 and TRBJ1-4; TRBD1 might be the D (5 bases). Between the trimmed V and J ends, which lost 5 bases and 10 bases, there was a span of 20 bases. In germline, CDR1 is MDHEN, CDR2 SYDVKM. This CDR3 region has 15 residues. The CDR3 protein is CASSPPSVAGGKLFF. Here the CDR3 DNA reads TGTGCCAGCAGTCCCCCCTCAGTAGCCGGGGGAAAACTGTTTTTT.

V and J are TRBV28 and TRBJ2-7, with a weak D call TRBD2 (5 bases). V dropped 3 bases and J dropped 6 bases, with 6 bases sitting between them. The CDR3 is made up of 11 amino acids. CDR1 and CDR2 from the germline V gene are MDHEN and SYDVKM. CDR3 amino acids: CASSFEGEQYF. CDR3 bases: TGTGCCAGCAGTTTCGAGGGCGAGCAGTACTTC.

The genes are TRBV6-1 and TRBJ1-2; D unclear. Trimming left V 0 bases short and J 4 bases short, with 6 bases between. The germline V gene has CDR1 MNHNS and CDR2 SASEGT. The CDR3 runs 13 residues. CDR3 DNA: TGTGCCAGCAGTGAAGCGGGCCTCTATGGCTACACCTTC. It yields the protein CASSEAGLYGYTF.

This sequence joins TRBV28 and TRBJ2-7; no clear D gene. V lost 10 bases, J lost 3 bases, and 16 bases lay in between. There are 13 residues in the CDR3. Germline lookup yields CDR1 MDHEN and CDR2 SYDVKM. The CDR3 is CATSLQFIYEQYF. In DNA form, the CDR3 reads TGTGCCACCTCATTACAGTTTATCTACGAGCAGTACTTC.

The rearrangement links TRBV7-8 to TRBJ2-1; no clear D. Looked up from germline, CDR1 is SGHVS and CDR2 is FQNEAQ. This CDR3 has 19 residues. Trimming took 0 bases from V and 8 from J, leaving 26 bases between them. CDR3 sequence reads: CASSLAVGNTGGYLHEQFF. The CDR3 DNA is TGTGCCAGCAGCTTAGCGGTCGGAAATACGGGTGGCTACCTCCATGAGCAGTTCTTC.

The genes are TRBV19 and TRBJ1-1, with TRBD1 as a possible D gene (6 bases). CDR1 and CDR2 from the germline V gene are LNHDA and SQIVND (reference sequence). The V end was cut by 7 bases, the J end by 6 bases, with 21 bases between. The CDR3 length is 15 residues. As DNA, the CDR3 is TGTGCCAGTATCCGGGGGGCTCCCGCGGTCGCTGAAGCTTTCTTT. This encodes CASIRGAPAVAEAFF.

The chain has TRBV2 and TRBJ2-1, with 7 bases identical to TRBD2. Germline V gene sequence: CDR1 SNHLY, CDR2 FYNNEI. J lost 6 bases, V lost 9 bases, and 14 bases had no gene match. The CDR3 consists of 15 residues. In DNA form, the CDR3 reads TGTGCCAGTAATGGCGGACTAGTGGGACCCAATGAGCAGTTCTTC. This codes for CASNGGLVGPNEQFF.

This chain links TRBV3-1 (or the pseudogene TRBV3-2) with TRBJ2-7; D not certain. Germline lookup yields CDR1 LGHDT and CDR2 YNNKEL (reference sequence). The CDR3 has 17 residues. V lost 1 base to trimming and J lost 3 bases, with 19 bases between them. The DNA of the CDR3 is TGTGCCAGCAGCCAAGCCCCTGACTTAACTCGGGTCTACGAGCAGTACTTC. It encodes CASSQAPDLTRVYEQYF.

CDR3 sequence: CASSQVADFPLQLYNEQFF. For the CDR3, the DNA is TGTGCCAGCAGCCAAGTCGCTGACTTTCCCCTTCAGCTCTACAATGAGCAGTTCTTC. This chain connects TRBV3-1 (or the pseudogene TRBV3-2) to TRBJ2-1; D remains unclear. CDR3 length equals 19 residues. The germline V gene has CDR1 LGHDT and CDR2 YNNKEL (reference sequence). V was cut by 1 base and J by 3 bases, with 22 bases left in between.

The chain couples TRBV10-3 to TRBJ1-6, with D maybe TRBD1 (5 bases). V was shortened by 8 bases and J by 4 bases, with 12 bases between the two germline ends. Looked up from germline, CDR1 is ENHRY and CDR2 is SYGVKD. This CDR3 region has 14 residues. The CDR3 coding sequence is TGTGCCATCCGCGATAAGGGGTATAATTCACCCCTCCACTTT. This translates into CAIRDKGYNSPLHF.

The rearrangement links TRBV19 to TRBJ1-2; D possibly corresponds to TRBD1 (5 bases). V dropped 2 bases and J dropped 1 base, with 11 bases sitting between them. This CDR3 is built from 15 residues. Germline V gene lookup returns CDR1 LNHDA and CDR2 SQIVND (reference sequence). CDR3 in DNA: TGTGCCAGTAGTATATCTTCGGGGGTTAACTATGGCTACACCTTC. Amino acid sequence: CASSISSGVNYGYTF.

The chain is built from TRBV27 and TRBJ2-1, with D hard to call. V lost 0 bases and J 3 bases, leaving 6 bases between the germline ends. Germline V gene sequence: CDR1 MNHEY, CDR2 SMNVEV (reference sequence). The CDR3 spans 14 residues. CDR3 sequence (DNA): TGTGCCAGCAGTTTATCAGCAGGCTACAATGAGCAGTTCTTC. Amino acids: CASSLSAGYNEQFF.

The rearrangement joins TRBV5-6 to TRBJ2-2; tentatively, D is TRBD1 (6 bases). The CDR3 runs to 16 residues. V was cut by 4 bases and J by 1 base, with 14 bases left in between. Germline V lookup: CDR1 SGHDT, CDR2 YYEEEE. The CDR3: CASSLRRRGNTGELFF. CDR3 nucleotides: TGTGCCAGCAGCCTACGACGCAGGGGGAACACCGGGGAGCTGTTTTTT.

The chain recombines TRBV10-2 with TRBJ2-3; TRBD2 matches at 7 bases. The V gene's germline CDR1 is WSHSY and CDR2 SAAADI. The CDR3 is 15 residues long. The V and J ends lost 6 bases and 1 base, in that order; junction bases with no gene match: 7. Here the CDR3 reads CASRASAGGTDTQYF. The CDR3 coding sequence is TGCGCCAGCAGAGCTAGCGCGGGAGGCACAGATACGCAGTATTTT.

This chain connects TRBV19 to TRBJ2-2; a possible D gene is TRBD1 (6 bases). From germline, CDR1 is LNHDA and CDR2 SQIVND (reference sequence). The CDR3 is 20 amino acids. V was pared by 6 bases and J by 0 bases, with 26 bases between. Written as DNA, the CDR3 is TGTGCCAGTAGACCGCTTAACAGGGTCGGAGTAGGCGCGAACACCGGGGAGCTGTTTTTT. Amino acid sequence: CASRPLNRVGVGANTGELFF.

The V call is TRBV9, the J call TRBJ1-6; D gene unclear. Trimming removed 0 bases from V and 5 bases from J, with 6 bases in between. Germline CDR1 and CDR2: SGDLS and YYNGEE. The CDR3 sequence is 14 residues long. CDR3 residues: CASSVAIDNSPLHF. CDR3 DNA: TGTGCCAGCAGCGTAGCAATAGATAATTCACCCCTCCACTTT.

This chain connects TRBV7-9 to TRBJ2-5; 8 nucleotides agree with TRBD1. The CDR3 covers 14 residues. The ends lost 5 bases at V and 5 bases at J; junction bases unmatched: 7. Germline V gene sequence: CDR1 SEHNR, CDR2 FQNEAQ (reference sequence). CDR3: CASSPDRAGETQYF. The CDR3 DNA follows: TGTGCCAGCAGCCCGGACAGGGCAGGCGAGACCCAGTACTTC. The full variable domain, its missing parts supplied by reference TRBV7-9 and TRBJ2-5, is DTGVSQNPRHKITKRGQNVTFRCDPISEHNRLYWYRQTLGQGPEFLTYFQNEAQLEKSRLLSDRFSAERPKGSFSTLEIQRTEQGDSAMYLCASSPDRAGETQYFGPGTRLLVL.